One and the same sample provided the 28 T cell receptor beta chains below, sequenced in a study of blood T cell repertoires in COVID-19. The method was immunoSEQ multiplex PCR; TCRdb's version includes in-frame clones alone and lacks a portion of them. The data hold about 21,000 clones, with 88% observed a single time. The sample consisted of peripheral blood. All receptors derive from a human donor in a cohort sampled during active COVID-19.

The chain is built from TRBV6-2 or TRBV6-3 and TRBJ1-1; 10 nucleotides match TRBD1. V was pared by 2 bases and J by 7 bases, with 7 bases of the junction left unmatched. Germline lookup yields CDR1 MNHEY and CDR2 SVGEGT. This CDR3 region has 15 residues. CDR3 nucleotides: TGTGCCAGCAGTTACGCCGGGACAGGGGTTCTTGAAGCTTTCTTT. It encodes CASSYAGTGVLEAFF.

The chain is built from TRBV5-4 and TRBJ1-6; D remains ambiguous. Between the trimmed V and J ends, which lost 4 bases and 6 bases, there was a span of 11 bases. Per germline, CDR1 SGHNT and CDR2 YYREEE (reference sequence). The CDR3 has 14 amino acids. The DNA for the CDR3 is TGTGCCAGCAGCCCATCTCGCGGTAATTCACCCCTCCACTTT. This encodes CASSPSRGNSPLHF.

The chain joins TRBV2 to TRBJ2-4, with 9 bases aligning to TRBD1. Germline V gene data show CDR1 as SNHLY and CDR2 as FYNNEI. Unmatched junction bases numbered 10, after V lost 3 bases and J lost 7 bases. This CDR3 comprises 16 residues. The CDR3 loop is CASSDKTGGNGNIQYF. CDR3 coding DNA: TGTGCCAGCAGTGATAAAACAGGGGGCAACGGGAACATTCAGTACTTC.

The V and J genes are TRBV10-3 and TRBJ2-7; 11 bases agree with TRBD2. The germline V gene encodes CDR1 ENHRY and CDR2 SYGVKD. The V and J ends lost 2 bases and 2 bases, in that order; junction bases with no gene match: 5. The CDR3 is 16 residues long. CDR3 coding DNA: TGTGCCATCAGTGAGCCTACTAGCGGGGGCCCCTACGAGCAGTACTTC. Translation: CAISEPTSGGPYEQYF.

J is TRBJ1-1 and V is TRBV19; tentative D call: TRBD1 (6 bases). The V and J ends lost 6 bases and 3 bases respectively, with 17 bases between them. CDR1 is LNHDA, CDR2 SQIVND, per germline (reference sequence). The CDR3 totals 15 residues. The CDR3 DNA sequence: TGTGCCAGTAGGGGAAGGCAGGGGCTCGACACTGAAGCTTTCTTT. It specifies CASRGRQGLDTEAFF.

The chain links TRBV12-3 or TRBV12-4 to TRBJ1-4, with D uncertain. Trimming took off 6 bases at V and 1 base at J, with 6 bases between the two ends. The CDR3 totals 13 residues. This CDR3 is CASRQKTNEKLFF. For the CDR3, the DNA is TGTGCCAGCAGACAAAAAACTAATGAAAAACTGTTTTTT.

V usage is TRBV12-3 or TRBV12-4 and J usage is TRBJ2-5, with D uncertain. The CDR3 runs 12 residues. Trimming took 3 bases from V and 5 from J, leaving 7 bases between them. CDR3 region: CASSFRMETQYF. The CDR3 DNA sequence: TGTGCCAGCAGTTTTAGAATGGAGACCCAGTACTTC.

The chain has TRBV11-2 and TRBJ2-7; TRBD1 matches at 7 bases. The V gene end was trimmed by 4 bases and the J gene end by 7 bases; junction bases not matched to a gene: 7. Germline V gene data show CDR1 as SGHAT and CDR2 as FQNNGV. The CDR3 length is 13 residues. CDR3 DNA sequence: TGTGCCAGCAGCTCCGACAGGGCTCGGGAGCAGTACTTC. It codes for CASSSDRAREQYF.

The rearrangement uses TRBV29-1 and TRBJ2-2; D gene ambiguous. CDR3 size: 14 residues. Trimming removed 3 bases from V and 5 bases from J, with 13 bases in between. The V gene's germline CDR1 is SQVTM and CDR2 ANQGSEA. The CDR3 nucleotides are TGCAGCGTTGAGGCCAGGTCGATGACCGGGGAGCTGTTTTTT. Protein: CSVEARSMTGELFF.

The chain is built from TRBV19 and TRBJ2-7, with 7 bases fitting TRBD1. The V segment lost 6 bases and the J segment 4 bases; nucleotides outside the gene matches: 6. There are 13 residues in the CDR3. Germline V gene data show CDR1 as LNHDA and CDR2 as SQIVND (reference sequence). The CDR3 is CASRGDRAYEQYF. In nucleotides, the CDR3 is TGTGCCAGTAGGGGCGACAGGGCGTACGAGCAGTACTTC.

The chain joins TRBV10-2 to TRBJ1-2; 8 bases agree with TRBD1. Per the germline V gene, CDR1 is WSHSY and CDR2 is SAAADI. V was pared by 3 bases and J by 7 bases, with 4 bases of the junction left unmatched. The CDR3 has 13 amino acids. The CDR3 loop reads CASSEGQGGGYTF. CDR3 coding DNA: TGCGCCAGCAGTGAAGGACAGGGAGGTGGCTACACCTTC.

The chain has TRBV2 and TRBJ2-5; the D gene is possibly TRBD1 (5 bases). Per germline, CDR1 SNHLY and CDR2 FYNNEI. V lost 7 bases to trimming and J lost 2 bases, with 14 bases between them. The CDR3 is made up of 14 amino acids. DNA for the CDR3: TGTGCCAGCACCGACGCCCGGACACAAGAGACCCAGTACTTC. Amino acid sequence: CASTDARTQETQYF.

This chain joins TRBV7-9 and TRBJ2-3; 7 bases are a match to TRBD2. The germline CDR1 and CDR2 sequences are SEHNR and FQNEAQ (reference sequence). The CDR3 is 16 amino acids. Trimming cost V 1 base and J 4 bases; bases outside gene matches: 8. CDR3 sequence: CASSLVGGGESDTQYF. The CDR3 bases are TGTGCCAGCAGCTTAGTCGGTGGGGGGGAATCAGATACGCAGTATTTT.

This clone came up once. J is TRBJ1-1 and V is TRBV30; perhaps TRBD1 as D (5 bases). V was pared by 2 bases and J by 0 bases, with 7 bases between. Germline CDR1 is GTSNPN and CDR2 is SVGIG (reference sequence). This CDR3 spans 13 amino acids. CDR3 in amino acids: CAWSKGLNTEAFF. CDR3 DNA sequence: TGTGCCTGGAGTAAGGGGCTGAACACTGAAGCTTTCTTT.

CDR3 protein: CASSYGTGEENTEAFF. CDR3 nucleotide sequence: TGTGCCAGCAGTTACGGGACAGGGGAGGAGAACACTGAAGCTTTCTTT. The chain is built from TRBV6-5 and TRBJ1-1; TRBD1 aligns across 10 bases. The J segment lost 1 base and the V segment lost 2 bases, leaving 4 bases of the junction unmatched. This CDR3 contains 16 residues. Per germline, CDR1 MNHEY and CDR2 SVGAGI.

The gene calls are TRBV15 and TRBJ2-1, with 7 bases lining up with TRBD1. Germline-derived CDR1 and CDR2 are LNHNV and YYDKDF (reference sequence). The length of the CDR3 is 16 residues. V lost 3 bases to trimming and J lost 0 bases; unmatched junction nucleotides: 5. The CDR3 DNA sequence: TGTGCCACCAGCAGGGTTTGGGACAGCTCCTACAATGAGCAGTTCTTC. This sequence encodes CATSRVWDSSYNEQFF. Complete variable domain (other parts from reference TRBV15 and TRBJ2-1): DAMVIQNPRYQVTQFGKPVTLSCSQTLNHNVMYWYQQKSSQAPKLLFHYYDKDFNNEADTPDNFQSRRPNTSFCFLDIRSPGLGDTAMYLCATSRVWDSSYNEQFFGPGTRLTVL.

CDR3 in DNA: TGTGCCAGCAGCTCCGGGACAGACTATGGCTACACCTTC. Its translation: CASSSGTDYGYTF. The chain is built from TRBV7-8 and TRBJ1-2; 7 bases fit TRBD1. This CDR3 has 13 amino acids. Germline CDR1 reads SGHVS; CDR2 reads FQNEAQ. The ends lost 4 bases at V and 3 bases at J; junction bases unmatched: 2.

This clone has only one observation. V is TRBV2 and J is TRBJ1-5, with no clear D. Germline V gene lookup returns CDR1 SNHLY and CDR2 FYNNEI. The CDR3 loop spans 12 amino acids. V was cut by 9 bases and J by 4 bases, with 10 bases left in between. As DNA, the CDR3 is TGTGCCAGTACAGATTTTAATCAGCCCCAGCATTTT. Its protein is CASTDFNQPQHF.

The rearrangement uses TRBV30 and TRBJ2-5, with 10 positions matching TRBD1. J lost 1 base, V lost 0 bases, and 5 bases had no gene match. Germline V gene sequence: CDR1 GTSNPN, CDR2 SVGIG (reference sequence). The CDR3 consists of 16 residues. Here the CDR3 DNA reads TGTGCCTGGAGTGTACTAGGGACAGGGGCCCAAGAGACCCAGTACTTC. This sequence encodes CAWSVLGTGAQETQYF.

CDR3 sequence reads: CASKLTGNTEAFF. DNA for the CDR3: TGTGCCAGCAAGCTCACAGGGAACACTGAAGCTTTCTTT. This rearrangement joins TRBV12-3 or TRBV12-4 to TRBJ1-1; TRBD1 might be the D (5 bases). Trimming cost V 7 bases and J 1 base, with 10 bases left between them. This CDR3 comprises 13 residues.

The chain has TRBV30 and TRBJ1-2; 7 positions agree with TRBD1. There are 13 residues in the CDR3. V trimming: 5 bases; J trimming: 6 bases; junction bases outside the gene matches: 9. Germline V CDR1 and CDR2: GTSNPN, SVGIG (reference sequence). As DNA, the CDR3 is TGTGCCTGGGACCCGGGACAGATCCATGGCTACACCTTC. It yields the protein CAWDPGQIHGYTF.

Turning to this clone: Distinct nucleotide sequences in the sample also encode this CDR3. In nucleotides, the CDR3 is TGCGCCAGCAGCTTGGAGTCAGGGGGTCGGGGCTACACCTTC. Protein: CASSLESGGRGYTF. The chain uses TRBV5-1 and TRBJ1-2; 7 nucleotides align to TRBD1. CDR3 length equals 14 residues. Trimming cost V 0 bases and J 8 bases; bases outside gene matches: 7. From germline, CDR1 is SGHRS and CDR2 YFSETQ.

The V call is TRBV19, the J call TRBJ2-3; weak D call: TRBD2 (5 bases). The CDR3 is made up of 16 amino acids. Trimming took off 3 bases at V and 0 bases at J, with 13 bases between the two ends. Germline loops: CDR1 LNHDA, CDR2 SQIVND (reference sequence). The CDR3 loop reads CASSMGSSTSTDTQYF. The DNA of the CDR3 is TGTGCCAGTAGTATGGGCTCTAGCACGAGCACAGATACGCAGTATTTT.

Comments on this clone: Other DNA sequences in the sample encode the same CDR3. V usage is TRBV19 and J usage is TRBJ2-3; D is perhaps TRBD2 (6 bases). The CDR3 loop spans 14 amino acids. Germline V gene lookup returns CDR1 LNHDA and CDR2 SQIVND (reference sequence). V lost 3 bases to trimming and J lost 0 bases, with 7 bases between them. CDR3 residues: CASSIGTSTDTQYF. As DNA, the CDR3 is TGTGCCAGTAGTATCGGGACTAGCACAGATACGCAGTATTTT. The full variable domain, in which reference TRBV19 and TRBJ2-3 provide the parts outside the CDR3, is DGGITQSPKYLFRKEGQNVTLSCEQNLNHDAMYWYRQDPGQGLRLIYYSQIVNDFQKGDIAEGYSVSREKKESFPLTVTSAQKNPTAFYLCASSIGTSTDTQYFGPGTRLTVL.

The chain has TRBV4-2 and TRBJ1-2, with D possibly matching TRBD1 (6 bases). CDR3 length equals 13 residues. Trimming removed 4 bases at V and 5 bases at J, with 11 bases between. CDR1 is LGHNA, CDR2 YNFKEQ, per germline. CDR3 sequence reads: CASSPRGAYGYTF. The DNA for the CDR3 is TGTGCCAGCAGCCCCAGGGGCGCATATGGCTACACCTTC.

This clone was picked up one time. V usage is TRBV15 and J usage is TRBJ1-1; D is undetermined. The CDR3 runs to 13 residues. Deletions cut 3 bases from V and 6 bases from J, with 11 bases between. The germline V gene encodes CDR1 LNHNV and CDR2 YYDKDF (reference sequence). Written as DNA, the CDR3 is TGTGCCACCAGCAGTCTCGTGGCCGCTGAAGCTTTCTTT. As protein: CATSSLVAAEAFF.

The CDR3 sequence: CASSLGVPGGGYTF. The CDR3 DNA reads as TGTGCCAGCAGCTTAGGTGTTCCGGGGGGTGGCTACACCTTC. The rearrangement links TRBV11-2 to TRBJ1-2; D possibly corresponds to TRBD1 (5 bases). CDR3 length: 14 amino acids. The V and J ends lost 1 base and 7 bases respectively, with 13 bases between them. Germline values: CDR1 SGHAT, CDR2 FQNNGV. The entire variable domain, with the rest obtained from reference TRBV11-2 and TRBJ1-2, is as follows: EAGVAQSPRYKIIEKRQSVAFWCNPISGHATLYWYQQILGQGPKLLIQFQNNGVVDDSQLPKDRFSAERLKGVDSTLKIQPAKLEDSAVYLCASSLGVPGGGYTFGSGTRLTVV.

The chain links TRBV3-1 (or the pseudogene TRBV3-2) to TRBJ2-7, with D possibly TRBD1 on 6 matching bases. Trimming took off 5 bases at V and 3 bases at J, with 17 bases between the two ends. Germline V CDR1 and CDR2: LGHDT, YNNKEL (reference sequence). This CDR3 has 15 residues. CDR3 bases: TGTGCCAGCAGCTTCTCTACAGGGCCGGTCTACGAGCAGTACTTC. This codes for CASSFSTGPVYEQYF.